The sequence of this T cell receptor (beta chain) was determined in a study of blood T cell repertoires in COVID-19. This table comes from immunoSEQ multiplex PCR, and its TCRdb copy is limited to in-frame clones, with some not included. The sample consists of around 190,000 clones, approximately 86% of them appearing once. CDR1 is SGHRS, CDR2 YFSETQ, per germline. Deletions cut 5 bases from V and 3 bases from J, with 18 bases between. The CDR3 totals 15 residues. Sequencing was done on a sample of peripheral blood. The chain employs TRBV5-1 and TRBJ2-7; possibly TRBD1 for D (6 bases). The origin of this receptor is a man under 40 with acute or convalescent COVID-19. CDR3 DNA sequence: TGCGCCAGCAGACTGGACAGTTGGTTGATCTACGAGCAGTACTTC. This encodes CASRLDSWLIYEQYF.